This TCR beta chain was retrieved from a study of beta chain features in type 1 diabetes. Reverse transcription of all isolated RNA meant that expressed TCRB transcripts were sequenced. Profiling relied on immunoSEQ multiplex PCR, and the TCRdb table lists in-frame clones only, not all of them. The sample yields 450,000 to 600,000 clones, about 30% seen once. The TCR originated in a man between 18 and 29 years old in good health. Material: naive CD4+ T cells from blood.

CDR3 DNA sequence: TGTGCCAGCAGCCCTGAACCACAGGGATTTCAGACCCAGTACTTC. It specifies CASSPEPQGFQTQYF. The genes are TRBV7-9 and TRBJ2-5, with a weak D call TRBD1 (6 bases). The V and J ends lost 5 bases and 6 bases respectively, with 19 bases between them. CDR1 and CDR2 from the germline V gene are SEHNR and FQNEAQ (reference sequence). The CDR3 contains 15 residues.